These 32 T cell receptor beta chains came from one sample sequenced in a study of cytomegalovirus exposure and HLA in healthy donors. It was with 60 Vbeta and 13 Jbeta primers that the PCR ran. The protocol was immunoSEQ multiplex PCR, while the TCRdb copy is restricted to in-frame clones and leaves out a portion. The sample shows some 190,000 clones, 74% of them seen only once. Material for sequencing was PBMCs. These receptors all stem from a woman under 40 in good health and CMV-seropositive.

The chain combines TRBV19 with TRBJ2-4, with D perhaps matching TRBD2 (5 bases). V lost 4 bases and J lost 3, with 16 bases in between. CDR3 length: 16 residues. Per the germline V gene, CDR1 is LNHDA and CDR2 is SQIVND (reference sequence). The CDR3, as DNA: TGTGCCAGTAGTAGGAGAGGGTTCATTGACAAAAACATTCAGTACTTC. Its translation: CASSRRGFIDKNIQYF.

This rearrangement joins TRBV27 to TRBJ2-7, with D possibly being TRBD2 (6 bases). Germline V gene sequence: CDR1 MNHEY, CDR2 SMNVEV (reference sequence). This CDR3 has 13 residues. Between the trimmed V and J ends, which lost 3 bases and 3 bases, there was a span of 9 bases. The CDR3 loop is CASSFGSNYEQYF. CDR3 DNA: TGTGCCAGCAGTTTCGGGAGTAACTACGAGCAGTACTTC.

The V gene is TRBV21-1, the J gene TRBJ1-1; the table's D call, TRBD1, has no DNA check behind it. TRBV21-1 is a known pseudogene. The CDR3 length is 13 residues. DNA of the CDR3: TGTGCCAGCAGCAAGCAGGGCGGAACTGAAGCTTTCTTT. Amino acid sequence: CASSKQGGTEAFF.

The chain joins TRBV7-9 to TRBJ2-1; 8 positions agree with TRBD2. Germline trimming cut 4 bases from V and 0 bases from J; bases unmatched to any gene: 2. The CDR3 has 15 residues. From germline, CDR1 is SEHNR and CDR2 FQNEAQ (reference sequence). The CDR3 coding sequence is TGTGCCAGCAGCTCAAGCGGGGGCTCCTACAATGAGCAGTTCTTC. Amino acid sequence: CASSSSGGSYNEQFF. The full variable domain, in which reference TRBV7-9 and TRBJ2-1 provide the parts outside the CDR3, is DTGVSQNPRHKITKRGQNVTFRCDPISEHNRLYWYRQTLGQGPEFLTYFQNEAQLEKSRLLSDRFSAERPKGSFSTLEIQRTEQGDSAMYLCASSSSGGSYNEQFFGPGTRLTVL.

The chain joins TRBV5-8 to TRBJ2-1, with 7 positions matching TRBD2. The CDR3 consists of 15 residues. CDR1 is SGHTS, CDR2 YDEGEE, per germline. Trimming at V came to 1 base and at J to 3 bases, leaving 4 bases not matched to a gene. CDR3 in amino acids: CASSLIRGSYNEQFF. In nucleotides, the CDR3 is TGTGCCAGCAGCTTGATCCGCGGGAGCTACAATGAGCAGTTCTTC.

This chain's CDR3 is CASSRGHLNTEAFF. The CDR3 DNA is TGTGCCAGCAGTCGCGGACACCTGAACACTGAAGCTTTCTTT. The chain is built from TRBV6-5 and TRBJ1-1, with D possibly matching TRBD1 (5 bases). V was trimmed by 5 bases and J by 0 bases, leaving 10 bases between them. Germline V gives CDR1 MNHEY, CDR2 SVGAGI. The CDR3 totals 14 residues.

V and J are TRBV4-1 and TRBJ1-1, with unresolved D. There are 17 residues in the CDR3. The V end was cut by 2 bases, the J end by 6 bases, with 22 bases between. Germline V CDR1 and CDR2: MGHRA, YSYEKL. In DNA, the CDR3 is TGCGCCAGCAGCCAAAACCTCATCCTGACTGCAGAGTCTGAAGCTTTCTTT. Translating gives CASSQNLILTAESEAFF.

In regard to this clone: Here the CDR3 omits its conserved ending phenylalanine or tryptophan, so a read error is the likely source. The CDR3, as DNA: TGCAGCGGGCGACTAGCGGGAGAAGTCGGGGAGCAGTACCTC. Its protein product is CSGRLAGEVGEQYL. The rearrangement uses TRBV29-1 and TRBJ2-7; 12 bases are a match to TRBD2. V gave up 7 bases and J gave up 7 bases; unmatched junction bases: 11. Per germline, CDR1 SQVTM and CDR2 ANQGSEA. This CDR3 spans 14 amino acids.

V gene TRBV6-5 combines with J gene TRBJ1-1, with a possible D match to TRBD1 (5 bases). This CDR3 is 13 amino acids long. V lost 9 bases, J lost 0 bases, and 11 bases lay in between. Germline V gene lookup returns CDR1 MNHEY and CDR2 SVGAGI. Written as DNA, the CDR3 is TGTGCCAGTCAGGGCTACGTGAACACTGAAGCTTTCTTT. It yields the protein CASQGYVNTEAFF.

This clone was counted between two and nine times. This chain links TRBV15 with TRBJ2-4; D remains unclear. The V end was cut by 1 base, the J end by 1 base, with 11 bases between. Germline V gene lookup returns CDR1 LNHNV and CDR2 YYDKDF (reference sequence). The CDR3 totals 16 residues. The CDR3 DNA is TGTGCCACCAGCAGAGTTGGTAGCTCGGCCAAAAACATTCAGTACTTC. This translates into CATSRVGSSAKNIQYF. Combining the CDR3 with reference TRBV15 and TRBJ2-4 gives the whole variable domain DAMVIQNPRYQVTQFGKPVTLSCSQTLNHNVMYWYQQKSSQAPKLLFHYYDKDFNNEADTPDNFQSRRPNTSFCFLDIRSPGLGDTAMYLCATSRVGSSAKNIQYFGAGTRLSVL.

The rearrangement uses TRBV4-1 and TRBJ2-3; TRBD2 agrees at 7 bases. The CDR3 runs to 15 residues. Germline V gene sequence: CDR1 MGHRA, CDR2 YSYEKL. Trimming removed 3 bases from V and 4 bases from J; junction bases left unmatched: 7. The CDR3 DNA reads as TGCGCCAGCAGCCAGGTGACTAGCTTCTCAGATACGCAGTATTTT. Translation: CASSQVTSFSDTQYF.

The rearrangement uses TRBV5-6 and TRBJ2-1, with 8 bases identical to TRBD2. The V gene's germline CDR1 is SGHDT and CDR2 YYEEEE. Germline trimming cut 4 bases from V and 2 bases from J; bases unmatched to any gene: 5. The CDR3 loop spans 15 amino acids. DNA of the CDR3: TGTGCCAGCAGCCCCAGCGGGAGTGCCTACAATGAGCAGTTCTTC. It translates to CASSPSGSAYNEQFF.

V is TRBV7-8 and J is TRBJ2-5, with 7 bases that match TRBD2. The CDR3 is made up of 14 amino acids. Trimming took 3 bases from V and 3 from J; bases not matched to a gene: 4. Germline lookup yields CDR1 SGHVS and CDR2 FQNEAQ. For the CDR3, the DNA is TGTGCCAGCAGCTTTGGCGGGAGTGAAGAGACCCAGTACTTC. Its protein is CASSFGGSEETQYF.

This chain links TRBV18 with TRBJ1-2, with D possibly being TRBD1 (6 bases). CDR3 length: 16 residues. Trimming left V 0 bases short and J 0 bases short, with 11 bases between. CDR1 and CDR2 from the germline V gene are KGHSH and LQKENI. CDR3 nucleotide sequence: TGTGCCAGCTCACCACCGATCCGGACAGCTAACTATGGCTACACCTTC. Translating gives CASSPPIRTANYGYTF.

The chain combines TRBV28 with TRBJ1-2, with a tentative D call TRBD1 (5 bases). CDR1 is MDHEN, CDR2 SYDVKM, per germline. V dropped 7 bases and J dropped 2 bases, with 20 bases sitting between them. This CDR3 is 16 amino acids long. CDR3 sequence reads: CASTHGGRQYNYGYTF. CDR3 sequence (DNA): TGTGCCAGCACTCACGGGGGACGCCAATACAACTATGGCTACACCTTC.

CDR3 protein: CASTHPVGTANTGELFF. In DNA, the CDR3 is TGTGCCAGCACTCATCCCGTAGGGACAGCGAACACCGGGGAGCTGTTTTTT. This sequence joins TRBV11-2 and TRBJ2-2, with 7 positions matching TRBD1. Germline V gene lookup returns CDR1 SGHAT and CDR2 FQNNGV. The CDR3 sequence is 17 residues long. V was clipped by 7 bases and J by 0 bases; unmatched bases: 11.

V usage is TRBV6-4 and J usage is TRBJ2-3; D is uncertain. The length of the CDR3 is 13 residues. CDR1 is MRHNA, CDR2 SNTAGT, per germline. V was trimmed by 0 bases and J by 2 bases, leaving 3 bases between them. CDR3 in DNA: TGTGCCAGCAGTGACTCGTACACAGATACGCAGTATTTT. The encoded protein is CASSDSYTDTQYF.

V usage is TRBV7-2 and J usage is TRBJ2-7; a weak D match, TRBD1 (6 bases). The CDR3 runs to 14 residues. Germline assignment: CDR1 SGHTA and CDR2 FQGNSA. The germline V and J ends were trimmed by 4 bases and 7 bases, with 17 bases remaining between them. CDR3 sequence reads: CASSSQGAGEEQYF. In DNA, the CDR3 is TGTGCCAGCAGCTCCCAAGGGGCAGGGGAAGAGCAGTACTTC. Looking up the rest from reference TRBV7-2 and TRBJ2-7 gives the full variable domain: GAGVSQSPSNKVTEKGKDVELRCDPISGHTALYWYRQSLGQGLEFLIYFQGNSAPDKSGLPSDRFSAERTGGSVSTLTIQRTQQEDSAVYLCASSSQGAGEEQYFGPGTRLTVT.

The gene calls are TRBV6-1 and TRBJ1-2; TRBD1 might be the D (6 bases). Deletions cut 2 bases from V and 5 bases from J, with 15 bases between. CDR3 length equals 15 residues. Germline-derived CDR1 and CDR2 are MNHNS and SASEGT. DNA for the CDR3: TGTGCCAGCAGTGAATTAGAGGGGGTATGGTATGGCTACACCTTC. Its protein is CASSELEGVWYGYTF.

The V call is TRBV28, the J call TRBJ1-1; D possibly corresponds to TRBD1 (5 bases). Germline-derived CDR1 and CDR2 are MDHEN and SYDVKM. The CDR3 is made up of 13 amino acids. Trimming left V 6 bases short and J 5 bases short, with 13 bases between. The CDR3 DNA sequence: TGTGCCAGCAGCTTTAGGGGCAGGACTGAAGCTTTCTTT. Translation: CASSFRGRTEAFF. The full variable domain, in which reference TRBV28 and TRBJ1-1 provide the parts outside the CDR3, is DVKVTQSSRYLVKRTGEKVFLECVQDMDHENMFWYRQDPGLGLRLIYFSYDVKMKEKGDIPEGYSVSREKKERFSLILESASTNQTSMYLCASSFRGRTEAFFGQGTRLTVV.

The CDR3 DNA sequence: TGTGCCAGCAGCCAAAGGCGAGCGAACACAGATACGCAGTATTTT. Translation gives CASSQRRANTDTQYF. The gene calls are TRBV4-2 and TRBJ2-3; D is ambiguous. Germline CDR1 reads LGHNA; CDR2 reads YNFKEQ. Trimming took off 2 bases at V and 2 bases at J, with 11 bases between the two ends. The CDR3 has 15 amino acids.

For the CDR3, the DNA is TGTGCCAGCAGCTTTCTGTATCGGAGGAGAAGCACTGAAGCTTTCTTT. Residues: CASSFLYRRRSTEAFF. The chain couples TRBV5-8 to TRBJ1-1, with D uncertain. CDR1 is SGHTS, CDR2 YDEGEE, per germline. The CDR3 runs to 16 residues. V was pared by 2 bases and J by 4 bases, with 18 bases between.

There are a few counts of this clone. The J gene is TRBJ2-1, the V gene TRBV28; D might be TRBD2 (5 bases). Trimming cost V 8 bases and J 0 bases, with 11 bases left between them. The CDR3 loop spans 14 amino acids. The germline V gene has CDR1 MDHEN and CDR2 SYDVKM. The CDR3 loop is CASYRGGSYNEQFF. CDR3 DNA: TGTGCCAGCTACCGGGGTGGCTCCTACAATGAGCAGTTCTTC.

The rearrangement joins TRBV18 to TRBJ1-1, with D uncertain. CDR1 and CDR2 from the germline V gene are KGHSH and LQKENI. CDR3 length: 15 residues. V was clipped by 1 base and J by 0 bases, with 9 bases between them. CDR3 in amino acids: CASSPRRLLNTEAFF. CDR3 DNA: TGTGCCAGCTCACCACGCCGACTGCTGAACACTGAAGCTTTCTTT.

This sequence joins TRBV28 and TRBJ1-5; no definite D call. Trimming shortened V by 6 bases and J by 1 base, and 10 bases separated the two germline ends. The CDR3 is 14 amino acids. CDR1 is MDHEN, CDR2 SYDVKM, per germline. The CDR3 loop is CASRTMASNQPQHF. The CDR3 DNA reads as TGTGCCAGCAGGACAATGGCAAGCAATCAGCCCCAGCATTTT.

The chain uses TRBV27 and TRBJ2-7; 8 positions match TRBD2. After removal of 2 bases from V and 3 bases from J, the junction contained 3 bases not matched to a gene. The CDR3 extends over 14 amino acids. Germline CDR1 is MNHEY and CDR2 is SMNVEV (reference sequence). CDR3 protein: CASSLGLAGYEQYF. CDR3 bases: TGTGCCAGCAGTTTAGGCCTAGCGGGCTACGAGCAGTACTTC.

This clone was counted between two and nine times. This chain joins TRBV5-4 and TRBJ2-1, with 11 bases fitting TRBD2. Germline V gene data show CDR1 as SGHNT and CDR2 as YYREEE (reference sequence). There are 17 residues in the CDR3. V shed 4 bases and J 6 bases; nucleotides not matched to a gene: 12. Written as DNA, the CDR3 is TGTGCCAGCAGCCCCGGACTAGCGGGCCTTAACTCCAATGAGCAGTTCTTC. Protein: CASSPGLAGLNSNEQFF.

This clone was counted only a few times. The chain combines TRBV6-6 with TRBJ1-1; 10 bases fit TRBD1. CDR1 is MNHNY and CDR2 is SVGAGI in the germline V gene (reference sequence). This CDR3 contains 14 residues. Losses at the gene ends were 7 bases for V and 10 bases for J; bases not matched to a gene: 12. CDR3 amino acids: CASIPTGGVFGAFF. The CDR3, as DNA: TGTGCCAGCATACCGACAGGGGGCGTATTTGGAGCTTTCTTT.

V gene TRBV7-9 combines with J gene TRBJ2-6, with 7 bases identical to TRBD1. CDR3 size: 17 residues. CDR1 and CDR2 from the germline V gene are SEHNR and FQNEAQ (reference sequence). Trimming at V came to 2 bases and at J to 2 bases, leaving 6 bases not matched to a gene. This CDR3 is CASSLYWGQTGANVLTF. CDR3 coding DNA: TGTGCCAGCAGCTTATATTGGGGACAGACTGGGGCCAACGTCCTGACTTTC. Full variable domain (outside the CDR3, taken from reference TRBV7-9 and TRBJ2-6): DTGVSQNPRHKITKRGQNVTFRCDPISEHNRLYWYRQTLGQGPEFLTYFQNEAQLEKSRLLSDRFSAERPKGSFSTLEIQRTEQGDSAMYLCASSLYWGQTGANVLTFGAGSRLTVL.

The gene calls are TRBV7-9 and TRBJ2-3; D may be TRBD2 (5 bases). Trimming cost V 3 bases and J 10 bases, with 11 bases left between them. Germline CDR1 SEHNR, CDR2 FQNEAQ (reference sequence). CDR3 length: 12 residues. DNA for the CDR3: TGTGCCAGCAGCTTTTTAGCGAACTCGCAGTATTTT. It encodes CASSFLANSQYF. The complete variable domain, with remaining parts taken from reference TRBV7-9 and TRBJ2-3, reads DTGVSQNPRHKITKRGQNVTFRCDPISEHNRLYWYRQTLGQGPEFLTYFQNEAQLEKSRLLSDRFSAERPKGSFSTLEIQRTEQGDSAMYLCASSFLANSQYFGPGTRLTVL.

This clone has more than one count but fewer than ten. The chain joins TRBV19 to TRBJ2-6; possible D gene TRBD2, 5 bases. V was clipped by 7 bases and J by 4 bases, with 11 bases between them. CDR3 size: 14 residues. Germline V gene lookup returns CDR1 LNHDA and CDR2 SQIVND (reference sequence). The CDR3 reads CASKDGGGANVLTF. CDR3 nucleotides: TGTGCCAGTAAGGACGGAGGCGGGGCCAACGTCCTGACTTTC.

The sample holds a few counts of this clone. V and J are TRBV5-1 and TRBJ1-1; TRBD1 matches at 7 bases. The CDR3 sequence is 12 residues long. Germline V gives CDR1 SGHRS, CDR2 YFSETQ. Trimming at V came to 0 bases and at J to 8 bases, leaving 1 base not matched to a gene. CDR3 nucleotides: TGCGCCAGCAGCTTGGGACAGGGAGAAGCTTTCTTT. This codes for CASSLGQGEAFF.